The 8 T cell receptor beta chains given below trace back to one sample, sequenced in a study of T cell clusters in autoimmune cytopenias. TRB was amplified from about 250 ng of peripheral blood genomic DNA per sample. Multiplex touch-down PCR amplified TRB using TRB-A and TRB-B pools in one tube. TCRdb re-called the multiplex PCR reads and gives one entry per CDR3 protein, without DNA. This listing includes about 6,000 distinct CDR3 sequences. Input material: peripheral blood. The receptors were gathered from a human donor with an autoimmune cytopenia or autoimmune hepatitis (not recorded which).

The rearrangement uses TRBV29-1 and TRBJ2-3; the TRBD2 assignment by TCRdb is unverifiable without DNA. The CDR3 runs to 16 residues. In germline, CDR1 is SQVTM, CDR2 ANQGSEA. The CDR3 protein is CSVGTRLAGFTDTQYF.

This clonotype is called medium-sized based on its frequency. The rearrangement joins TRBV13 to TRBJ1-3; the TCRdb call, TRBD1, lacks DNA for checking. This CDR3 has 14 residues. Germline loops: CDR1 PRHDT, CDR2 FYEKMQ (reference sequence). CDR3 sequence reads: CASSDRGQGNTIYF.

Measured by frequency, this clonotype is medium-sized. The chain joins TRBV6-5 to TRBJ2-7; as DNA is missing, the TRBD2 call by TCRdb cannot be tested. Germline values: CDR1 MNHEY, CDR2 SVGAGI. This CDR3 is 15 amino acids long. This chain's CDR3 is CASTTLRGPTYEQYF.

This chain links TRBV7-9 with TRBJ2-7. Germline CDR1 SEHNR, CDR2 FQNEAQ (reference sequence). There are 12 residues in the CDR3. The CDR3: CASSLSARSQYF.

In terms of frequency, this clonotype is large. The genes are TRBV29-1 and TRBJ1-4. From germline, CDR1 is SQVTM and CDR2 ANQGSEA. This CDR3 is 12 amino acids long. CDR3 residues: CSVVSQREKLFF.

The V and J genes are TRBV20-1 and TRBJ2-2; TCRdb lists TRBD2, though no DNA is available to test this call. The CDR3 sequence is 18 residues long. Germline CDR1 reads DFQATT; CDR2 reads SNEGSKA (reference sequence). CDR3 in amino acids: CSARDPLEGLAGTGELFF.

CDR3 region: CASSYSEAGGTSGSSYNEQFF. This chain connects TRBV6-2 or TRBV6-3 to TRBJ2-1; TCRdb calls TRBD2, which cannot be checked without DNA. CDR3 size: 21 residues. Germline V CDR1 and CDR2: MNHEY, SVGEGT.

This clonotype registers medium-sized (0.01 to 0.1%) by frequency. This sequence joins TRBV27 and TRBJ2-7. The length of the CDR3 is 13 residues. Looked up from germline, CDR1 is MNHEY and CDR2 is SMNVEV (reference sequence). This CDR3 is CASSFGRPYEQYF.